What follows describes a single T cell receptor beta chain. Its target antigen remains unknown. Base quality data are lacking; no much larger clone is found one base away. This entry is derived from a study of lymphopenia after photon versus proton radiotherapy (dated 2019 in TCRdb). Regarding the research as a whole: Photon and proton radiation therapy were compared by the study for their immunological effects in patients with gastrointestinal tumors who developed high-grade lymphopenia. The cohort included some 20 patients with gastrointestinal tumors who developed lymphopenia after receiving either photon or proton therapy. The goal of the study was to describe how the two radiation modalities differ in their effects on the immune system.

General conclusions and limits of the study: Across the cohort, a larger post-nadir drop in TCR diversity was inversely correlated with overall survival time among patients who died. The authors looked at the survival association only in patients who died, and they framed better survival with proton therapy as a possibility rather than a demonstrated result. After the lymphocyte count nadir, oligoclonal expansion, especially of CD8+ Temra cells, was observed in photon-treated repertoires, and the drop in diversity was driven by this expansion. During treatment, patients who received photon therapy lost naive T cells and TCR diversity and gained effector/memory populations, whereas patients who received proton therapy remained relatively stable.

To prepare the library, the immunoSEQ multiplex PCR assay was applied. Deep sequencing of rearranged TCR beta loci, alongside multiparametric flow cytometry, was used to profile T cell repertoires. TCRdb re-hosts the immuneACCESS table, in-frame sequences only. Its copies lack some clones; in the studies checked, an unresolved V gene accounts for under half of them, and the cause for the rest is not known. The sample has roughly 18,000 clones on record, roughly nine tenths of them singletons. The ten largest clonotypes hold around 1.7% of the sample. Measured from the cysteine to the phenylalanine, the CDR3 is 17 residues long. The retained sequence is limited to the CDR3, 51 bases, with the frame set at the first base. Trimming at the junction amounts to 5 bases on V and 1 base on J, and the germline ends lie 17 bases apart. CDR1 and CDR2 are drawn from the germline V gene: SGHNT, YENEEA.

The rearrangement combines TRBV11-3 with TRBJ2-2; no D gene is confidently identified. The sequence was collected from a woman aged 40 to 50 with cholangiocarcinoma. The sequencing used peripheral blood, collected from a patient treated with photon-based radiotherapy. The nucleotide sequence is TGTGCCAGCAGCCTAACGCTGACAATCATGAACACCGGGGAGCTGTTTTTT. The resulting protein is CASSLTLTIMNTGELFF.